There are many counts of the clone carrying this T cell receptor beta chain. The antigen remains undetermined. Trimming took 1 base from V and 5 from J; bases not matched to a gene: 6. Germline V CDR1 and CDR2: SGHAT, FQDESV (reference sequence). The CDR3 is 16 residues long. This sample was taken from a study of early T cells in non-severe SARS-CoV-2 infection. Study at large: Investigators sequenced bulk RNA drawn from unsorted whole blood, and chains remained unpaired.

Individual cDNA molecules were tagged with unique molecular identifiers, the study reported. TCRdb itself ran the 5' RACE reads through MiXCR, one entry per CDR3 protein. Seen here are about 36,000 distinct CDR3 sequences, less than 7% observed once, and the top ten hold 24%. Findings and limits, study-wide: Matches to VDJdb favored anti-spike CD8 responses and missed private and CD4 specificities.

This clonotype originated in an adult who was a healthcare worker with PCR-confirmed SARS-CoV-2 infection or an uninfected control (not recorded which). The V and J genes are TRBV11-1 and TRBJ2-7, with 12 bases identical to TRBD2. The source was whole blood, collected at baseline. The chain's CDR3 is CASSLEPSGRAHEQYF. In nucleotides, the CDR3 is TGTGCCAGCAGCTTAGAGCCTAGCGGGAGGGCCCACGAGCAGTACTTC.